This TCR beta chain was recorded in a study of identical twins. TCRdb re-derived calls from the 5' RACE reads in MiXCR, one entry per CDR3 protein. Among around 530,000 distinct CDR3 sequences listed, 12% to 15% were seen once. Overall study results and limits: Cord blood beta clonotypes that were abundant carried fewer insertions, and memory repertoires showed no such trend.

This clonotype has just a few counts. What it binds is not known. The CDR3 is made up of 13 amino acids. The V end lost 5 bases, the J end lost 5 bases, and 13 bases lay between the germline ends. The sample was also reused in another study, on yellow fever vaccine responses in identical twins.

The chain recombines TRBV12-3 or TRBV12-4 with TRBJ2-7; D gene uncertain. Sequencing was performed on CD4+ T cells sorted from blood. This receptor was identified in a woman aged 18 to 35 in good health. The DNA of the CDR3 is TGTGCCAGCAGTCCGAGCCGGGCCCACGAGCAGTACTTC. This translates into CASSPSRAHEQYF.